Shown below are 24 T cell receptor beta chains from a single sample sequenced in a study of glioma-infiltrating T cells. Amplification of TCR alpha and beta CDR3 regions from RNA used iRepertoire nested multiplex PCR. In TCRdb, the multiplex PCR reads were re-called with MiXCR into one record per CDR3 protein. The table has around 100,000 distinct CDR3 sequences, approximately 28% seen once. The specimen was glioma tissue, nonneoplastic brain tissue, or PBMCs (not recorded which). These receptors all come from a human donor with low-grade glioma or glioblastoma, undergoing nonglioma brain surgery, or in good health (not recorded which).

This chain connects TRBV7-9 to TRBJ1-6, with D tentatively TRBD1 (5 bases). The V and J ends lost 3 bases and 8 bases respectively, with 8 bases between them. The CDR3 covers 13 residues. The germline gives CDR1 SEHNR, CDR2 FQNEAQ (reference sequence). The CDR3 is CASSLTEYSPLHF. DNA for the CDR3: TGTGCCAGCAGCTTGACAGAGTATTCACCCCTCCACTTT.

In this sample, this clonotype turned up many times. The chain combines TRBV28 with TRBJ2-3; the match to TRBD1 covers 7 bases. The CDR3 has 15 residues. V was pared by 4 bases and J by 2 bases, with 6 bases of the junction left unmatched. Germline V CDR1 and CDR2: MDHEN, SYDVKM. The CDR3 sequence is CASSYPGQFTDTQYF. CDR3 DNA: TGTGCCAGCAGTTACCCGGGACAGTTCACAGATACGCAGTATTTT.

This clonotype came up many times. This chain links TRBV20-1 with TRBJ2-7, with 9 bases that match TRBD1. After removal of 3 bases from V and 3 bases from J, the junction contained 6 bases not matched to a gene. The CDR3 is 14 amino acids. Germline CDR1 is DFQATT and CDR2 is SNEGSKA (reference sequence). DNA of the CDR3: TGCAGTGCTAGGACAGGGGGTCCCGACTACGAGCAGTACTTC. Amino acids: CSARTGGPDYEQYF.

This clonotype has ten or more counts. This rearrangement joins TRBV20-1 to TRBJ1-3; no clear D gene. Germline loops: CDR1 DFQATT, CDR2 SNEGSKA (reference sequence). The CDR3 totals 12 residues. The ends were cut back, 0 bases at V and 4 bases at J, with 4 bases in the middle. The DNA for the CDR3 is TGCAGTGCTAGAGATAAGGGAAACACCATATATTTT. This translates into CSARDKGNTIYF.

The table lists this clonotype with many counts. The rearrangement uses TRBV28 and TRBJ1-2; TRBD1 matches 7 bases. The CDR3 extends over 13 amino acids. Per the germline V gene, CDR1 is MDHEN and CDR2 is SYDVKM. Germline trimming cut 8 bases from V and 0 bases from J; bases unmatched to any gene: 3. The CDR3 bases are TGTGCCAGCGGGACAGCAGCTAACTATGGCTACACCTTC. Residues: CASGTAANYGYTF.

In its sample, this clonotype was seen many times. The chain employs TRBV20-1 and TRBJ1-5; no definite D call. The V end lost 0 bases, the J end lost 1 base, and 7 bases lay between the germline ends. Germline CDR1 is DFQATT and CDR2 is SNEGSKA (reference sequence). The length of the CDR3 is 14 residues. As DNA, the CDR3 is TGCAGTGCTAGAGATCAGCTAAGCAATCAGCCCCAGCATTTT. Residues: CSARDQLSNQPQHF.

In this sample, this clonotype turned up many times. CDR3 amino acids: CASNFVVNTEAFF. DNA for the CDR3: TGTGCCAGCAATTTTGTAGTGAACACTGAAGCTTTCTTT. The gene calls are TRBV6-1 and TRBJ1-1; D remains unclear. The germline V gene encodes CDR1 MNHNS and CDR2 SASEGT. With 7 bases removed from V and 0 bases from J, the gap between germline ends came to 9 bases. The CDR3 totals 13 residues.

This clonotype was counted only a few times. The CDR3 sequence: CASSLLGGTGGPEAFF. The DNA of the CDR3 is TGTGCCAGCAGCTTGTTGGGTGGCACGGGAGGTCCTGAAGCTTTCTTT. The chain joins TRBV5-4 to TRBJ1-1, with D unresolved. There are 16 residues in the CDR3. Germline assignment: CDR1 SGHNT and CDR2 YYREEE (reference sequence). Deletions cut 1 base from V and 6 bases from J, with 19 bases between. The full variable domain, with the rest looked up from reference TRBV5-4 and TRBJ1-1, is ETGVTQSPTHLIKTRGQQVTLRCSSQSGHNTVSWYQQALGQGPQFIFQYYREEENGRGNFPPRFSGLQFPNYSSELNVNALELDDSALYLCASSLLGGTGGPEAFFGQGTRLTVV.

This clonotype was recorded many times. The genes are TRBV6-1 and TRBJ2-2, with D uncertain. V was shortened by 5 bases and J by 0 bases, with 10 bases between the two germline ends. The CDR3 spans 15 residues. Looked up from germline, CDR1 is MNHNS and CDR2 is SASEGT. CDR3 nucleotide sequence: TGTGCCAGCAGTTTAGACGTACCGAACACCGGGGAGCTGTTTTTT. Amino acids: CASSLDVPNTGELFF.

This clonotype has ten or more counts. The chain combines TRBV7-9 with TRBJ2-3; TRBD1 might be the D (5 bases). The CDR3 runs to 13 residues. V lost 2 bases to trimming and J lost 5 bases, with 8 bases between them. The germline V gene encodes CDR1 SEHNR and CDR2 FQNEAQ (reference sequence). In DNA, the CDR3 is TGTGCCAGCAGCTTATTCCAGGGAGATACGCAGTATTTT. Its protein product is CASSLFQGDTQYF.

A word on this clonotype: An end of the junction differs from the germline gene, which may be a read error. The chain links TRBV15 to TRBJ2-5; D remains ambiguous. CDR1 is LNHNV and CDR2 is YYDKDF in the germline V gene (reference sequence). The CDR3 has 14 amino acids. The CDR3 loop is CATSRDESRETLYF. In nucleotides, the CDR3 is TGTGCCACCAGCAGGGATGAATCGAGAGAGACCCTGTACTTC. Based on the CDR3 plus reference TRBV15 and TRBJ2-5, the full variable domain is DAMVIQNPRYQVTQFGKPVTLSCSQTLNHNVMYWYQQKSSQAPKLLFHYYDKDFNNEADTPDNFQSRRPNTSFCFLDIRSPGLGDTAMYLCATSRDESRETLYFGPGTRLLVL.

The chain links TRBV6-4 to TRBJ2-3, with D possibly matching TRBD2 (6 bases). Germline V gene data show CDR1 as MRHNA and CDR2 as SNTAGT. CDR3 length: 14 amino acids. Trimming left V 5 bases short and J 0 bases short, with 9 bases between. The CDR3 reads CASSRGKSTDTQYF. DNA of the CDR3: TGTGCCAGCAGTCGGGGGAAGAGCACAGATACGCAGTATTTT.

This clonotype has ten or more counts. The CDR3 DNA follows: TGCAGTGCTAGAGTCACTTTAGCGTCGCAGCCCCAGCATTTT. It yields the protein CSARVTLASQPQHF. The chain uses TRBV20-1 and TRBJ1-5; D unresolved. Looked up from germline, CDR1 is DFQATT and CDR2 is SNEGSKA (reference sequence). The CDR3 sequence is 14 residues long. The V and J ends lost 1 base and 7 bases respectively, with 14 bases between them.

This sequence joins TRBV2 and TRBJ1-5; unclear D gene. The ends were cut back, 8 bases at V and 2 bases at J, with 13 bases in the middle. The CDR3 is 14 residues long. Germline V gene sequence: CDR1 SNHLY, CDR2 FYNNEI. This CDR3 reads CASGLRSGNQPQHF. CDR3 bases: TGTGCCAGCGGATTAAGGTCAGGCAATCAGCCCCAGCATTTT.

The table lists this clonotype with many counts. V usage is TRBV20-1 and J usage is TRBJ2-7, with a possible D match to TRBD1 (6 bases). The CDR3 extends over 14 amino acids. Trimming removed 6 bases at V and 5 bases at J, with 20 bases between. Germline V gene lookup returns CDR1 DFQATT and CDR2 SNEGSKA (reference sequence). CDR3 nucleotide sequence: TGCAGTGCATCGACAGGTGAAGGTTGGAACGAGCAGTACTTC. This translates into CSASTGEGWNEQYF.

This chain joins TRBV7-2 and TRBJ1-5; no firm D call. The ends were cut back, 0 bases at V and 6 bases at J, with 3 bases in the middle. The CDR3 loop spans 12 amino acids. Germline V gives CDR1 SGHTA, CDR2 FQGNSA. Here the CDR3 reads CASSLAGQPQHF. The CDR3 nucleotides are TGTGCCAGCAGCTTAGCAGGTCAGCCCCAGCATTTT.

In this sample, this clonotype turned up many times. The CDR3 protein is CASRGTSGGTDTQYF. In nucleotides, the CDR3 is TGTGCCAGCAGAGGGACTAGCGGGGGCACAGATACGCAGTATTTT. The chain employs TRBV28 and TRBJ2-3; 13 nucleotides match TRBD2. CDR1 and CDR2 (germline): MDHEN, SYDVKM. The CDR3 sequence is 15 residues long. J lost 1 base, V lost 6 bases, and 1 base had no gene match. The full variable domain, its missing parts supplied by reference TRBV28 and TRBJ2-3, is DVKVTQSSRYLVKRTGEKVFLECVQDMDHENMFWYRQDPGLGLRLIYFSYDVKMKEKGDIPEGYSVSREKKERFSLILESASTNQTSMYLCASRGTSGGTDTQYFGPGTRLTVL.

This clonotype has a count of ten or more. The chain links TRBV10-3 to TRBJ1-2, with unresolved D. Deletions cut 6 bases from V and 0 bases from J, with 14 bases between. Germline values: CDR1 ENHRY, CDR2 SYGVKD. The CDR3 contains 15 residues. In DNA form, the CDR3 reads TGTGCCATCAGCTCGCCGGAAAAATCTAACTATGGCTACACCTTC. Amino acid sequence: CAISSPEKSNYGYTF.

This clonotype was seen many times. The V and J genes are TRBV20-1 and TRBJ1-2; no clear D. Germline-derived CDR1 and CDR2 are DFQATT and SNEGSKA (reference sequence). Trimming took off 6 bases at V and 5 bases at J, with 19 bases between the two ends. This CDR3 spans 14 amino acids. CDR3 DNA sequence: TGCAGTGCGCAGACCCCCGGCGGGGAGTATGGCTACACCTTC. Encoded protein: CSAQTPGGEYGYTF.

This clonotype has at least ten counts. The chain joins TRBV6-6 to TRBJ2-3; TRBD1 might be the D (6 bases). V lost 2 bases, J lost 7 bases, and 13 bases lay in between. CDR1 MNHNY and CDR2 SVGAGI come from the germline V gene (reference sequence). This CDR3 region has 14 residues. CDR3 sequence (DNA): TGTGCCAGCAGTTACGGTCAGGGGAGTAATACGCAGTATTTT. It encodes CASSYGQGSNTQYF.

Notes on this clonotype: An end of the junction does not agree with germline; a read error may underlie this. The J gene is TRBJ2-7, the V gene TRBV27; 7 positions match TRBD2. CDR3 length: 15 amino acids. Germline V gene sequence: CDR1 MNHEY, CDR2 SMNVEV (reference sequence). The CDR3 DNA reads as TGTGCCAGCAGCCTTCAGAGCGGGATCCCCTACGAGAAGTACTTC. Residues: CASSLQSGIPYEKYF.

This clonotype was counted ten times or more. V gene TRBV27 combines with J gene TRBJ2-4; TRBD1 might be the D (6 bases). This CDR3 region has 14 residues. Germline values: CDR1 MNHEY, CDR2 SMNVEV (reference sequence). V was trimmed by 6 bases and J by 2 bases, leaving 11 bases between them. In DNA, the CDR3 is TGTGCCAGCAGGCCTGGGGGCACCAAAAACATTCAGTACTTC. It specifies CASRPGGTKNIQYF.

This clonotype was counted at least ten times. This chain joins TRBV6-1 and TRBJ1-5; maybe TRBD1 (5 bases). This CDR3 has 14 residues. In germline, CDR1 is MNHNS, CDR2 SASEGT. V lost 6 bases and J 5 bases, leaving 14 bases between the germline ends. Written as DNA, the CDR3 is TGTGCCAGCAGCCCCGGGACGTACTATCAGCCCCAGCATTTT. Amino acid sequence: CASSPGTYYQPQHF.

In its sample, this clonotype was seen many times. The rearrangement uses TRBV20-1 and TRBJ2-1, with D perhaps being TRBD1 or TRBD2 (5 bases each). The ends were cut back, 6 bases at V and 8 bases at J, with 23 bases in the middle. Germline V lookup: CDR1 DFQATT, CDR2 SNEGSKA (reference sequence). The CDR3 sequence is 15 residues long. DNA for the CDR3: TGCAGTGCCAGGGACCCCCATTCCCCAACGGATGAGCAGTTCTTC. This codes for CSARDPHSPTDEQFF.